This T cell receptor beta chain was identified in a study of blood T cells in healthy people across ages. It was with a sample-barcoded 5' primer and a J-beta primer mix that a second PCR of about 7 to 12 cycles was run. Using its own MiXCR run on the 5' RACE reads, TCRdb lists one record per CDR3 protein. The data hold 1.5 million to 1.9 million distinct CDR3 sequences, with 35% to 45% observed a single time. Trimming removed 7 bases from V and 6 bases from J, with 13 bases in between. There are 13 residues in the CDR3. Germline CDR1 is WSHSY and CDR2 is SAAADI. The genes are TRBV10-2 and TRBJ2-1; D ambiguous. The sample taken for sequencing was blood. This clonotype was obtained from a woman between 18 and 30 years old in good health. CDR3 amino acids: CASTAYCFNEQFF. The CDR3, as DNA: TGCGCCAGCACCGCTTACTGCTTCAATGAGCAGTTCTTC.